A single sample is the source of the 16 T cell receptor beta chains below, sequenced in a study of tumor and adjacent non-tumor tissue in lung cancer. RNA was extracted from bulk tissue without any cell sorting. Three rounds of nested PCR, following a modified ARM-PCR protocol, produced the TCRbeta library. TCRdb analysed the multiplex PCR reads with MiXCR anew, one entry per CDR3 protein. The data show 60,000 to 85,000 distinct CDR3 sequences, 65% to 90% seen once. Sequencing was carried out using lung tumor tissue. Receptor source: a woman in her forties or fifties with non-small cell lung cancer.

This clonotype was found a few times. A junction end diverges from the germline sequence, so it may reflect a read error. This rearrangement joins TRBV11-2 to TRBJ2-2; D uncertain. The germline CDR1 and CDR2 sequences are SGHAT and FQNNGV. The CDR3 has 14 amino acids. The CDR3 spells CASSLVPGPGVLFF. For the CDR3, the DNA is TGTGCCAGCAGTTTAGTGCCTGGTCCCGGAGTGCTGTTTTTT.

For this clonotype: Sequence at one end of the junction differs from germline and may be a read error. CDR3 sequence (DNA): TGCAATGTTGCCATAAGGGACGAAACCTACGAACAGTACTTC. It codes for CNVAIRDETYEQYF. The chain uses TRBV29-1 and TRBJ2-7; D possibly matches TRBD1 or TRBD2 (5 bases each). The CDR3 runs to 14 residues. CDR1 is SQVTM and CDR2 is ANQGSEA in the germline V gene.

This clonotype is deemed medium-sized. This sequence joins TRBV20-1 and TRBJ2-5, with 9 bases aligning to TRBD2. The CDR3 is 14 residues long. J was trimmed by 5 bases and V by 1 base; bases with no gene match: 5. Germline CDR1 is DFQATT and CDR2 is SNEGSKA (reference sequence). The CDR3 spells CSARAGTSSETQYF. CDR3 bases: TGCAGTGCTAGAGCAGGGACTAGCTCCGAGACCCAGTACTTC.

The rearrangement uses TRBV20-1 and TRBJ2-3; D might be TRBD1 or TRBD2, each matching 6 bases. This CDR3 is built from 16 residues. Germline-derived CDR1 and CDR2 are DFQATT and SNEGSKA (reference sequence). V lost 6 bases to trimming and J lost 5 bases, with 24 bases between them. For the CDR3, the DNA is TGCAGTGCCGCGAGGGGGTTCGAGGGGGGCATAGATACGCAGTATTTT. It is translated as CSAARGFEGGIDTQYF.

A note on this clonotype: As the CDR3 is not closed by the conserved phenylalanine or tryptophan, this likely results from a read error. The chain uses TRBV4-2 and TRBJ1-2; unclear D gene. Germline-derived CDR1 and CDR2 are LGHNA and YNFKEQ. The CDR3 sequence is 17 residues long. The CDR3 is CVSSQDSAQEGYYGYTL. Written as DNA, the CDR3 is TGTGTCAGCAGCCAAGATTCCGCCCAAGAGGGATACTATGGCTACACCTTA.

This clonotype appeared once. Relative to the germline gene, one junction end is altered; a read error may explain this. CDR3 DNA sequence: TGTGCTAGCAGTTTTAGCGACAGGGCCTATGTCTACACCTTC. Its protein is CASSFSDRAYVYTF. The J gene is TRBJ1-2, the V gene TRBV28; 7 nucleotides align to TRBD1. CDR1 and CDR2 (germline): MDHEN, SYDVKM. The CDR3 is 14 residues long.

As concerns this clonotype: A read error may be the cause here, since a much bigger clone is one base away. The V call is TRBV5-1, the J call TRBJ2-7, with D perhaps matching TRBD1 (6 bases). The CDR3 is 15 residues long. CDR1 and CDR2 from the germline V gene are SGHRS and YFSETQ. The germline V and J ends were trimmed by 4 bases and 6 bases, with 20 bases remaining between them. CDR3 DNA sequence: TGCGCCAGCAGCCCACGACAAGGGGGTTTATTCGAGCAGTACTTC. This translates into CASSPRQGGLFEQYF.

In this sample, this clonotype turned up once. A read error may account for a junction end that differs from germline. The chain couples TRBV29-1 to TRBJ2-1; tentatively, D is TRBD2 (5 bases). Looked up from germline, CDR1 is SQVTM and CDR2 is ANQGSEA. The CDR3 has 17 amino acids. The CDR3 DNA is TGCAGCGTTGAAAGCTCCGGGGTTCCTGTAGGCTACAATGAGCAGCTCTTC. Protein product: CSVESSGVPVGYNEQLF.

The chain recombines TRBV29-1 with TRBJ2-7; the D gene is possibly TRBD1 (6 bases). The V gene's germline CDR1 is SQVTM and CDR2 ANQGSEA. The CDR3 consists of 13 residues. V lost 4 bases and J lost 13, with 23 bases in between. The CDR3 is CSVGGHGSYEYYF. CDR3 nucleotide sequence: TGCAGCGTTGGGGGACATGGGTCTTACGAGTATTACTTC.

A note on this clonotype: The germline gene is not matched at one end of the junction; a read error may be the cause. This chain uses TRBV29-1 with TRBJ2-1; 9 nucleotides line up with TRBD2. The germline V gene has CDR1 SQVTM and CDR2 ANQGSEA. The CDR3 totals 14 residues. CDR3 coding DNA: TGCAGTGTTTCTAGCGGGACCGGGGACAATGAGGAGTTCTTC. It encodes CSVSSGTGDNEEFF.

Comments on this clonotype: Sequence at one end of the junction differs from germline and may be a read error. The chain employs TRBV11-2 and TRBJ2-1, with D possibly being TRBD2 (5 bases). The germline V gene encodes CDR1 SGHAT and CDR2 FQNNGV. CDR3 size: 15 residues. The CDR3: CASSFIAGGDNEEFF. In DNA, the CDR3 is TGCGCCAGCAGCTTTATAGCTGGAGGAGACAATGAGGAGTTCTTC.

About this clonotype itself: One end of the junction fails to match germline, which may point to a read error. The gene calls are TRBV6-1 and TRBJ1-1; a possible D gene is TRBD1 (5 bases). This CDR3 has 13 amino acids. Looked up from germline, CDR1 is MNHNS and CDR2 is SASEGT. The CDR3 spells CTSSEYRYAETFF. The CDR3 bases are TGTACCAGCAGTGAATACAGGTACGCTGAAACTTTCTTT.

Remarks on this clonotype: One junction end disagrees with the germline gene, perhaps due to a read error. V is TRBV4-3 and J is TRBJ2-6; D uncertain. CDR3 size: 18 residues. The germline V gene encodes CDR1 LGHNA and CDR2 YSLEER. In DNA, the CDR3 is TGCGCCAGCAGCCAAGAAAATGATGGGAACTCTGCGGCCAACGTCATGACTTTC. It codes for CASSQENDGNSAANVMTF.

For this clonotype: Because the CDR3 is missing its conserved closing phenylalanine or tryptophan, this is likely a read error. The chain has TRBV11-1 and TRBJ2-7; no definite D call. The CDR3 consists of 15 residues. Germline V gene lookup returns CDR1 SGHAT and CDR2 FQDESV (reference sequence). V lost 8 bases, J lost 3 bases, and 20 bases lay in between. The CDR3: CASGYEIATDYEQYL. The CDR3, as DNA: TGTGCCAGCGGCTACGAAATAGCAACAGACTACGAGCAGTACTTG.

In its sample, this clonotype was seen many times. The gene calls are TRBV12-3 or TRBV12-4 and TRBJ2-5, with D possibly TRBD1 on 6 matching bases. CDR3 length: 14 amino acids. V was trimmed by 5 bases and J by 2 bases, leaving 12 bases between them. The CDR3: CASSAGAVQETQYF. In DNA, the CDR3 is TGTGCCAGCAGTGCAGGGGCCGTTCAAGAGACCCAGTACTTC.

A note on this clonotype: The junction differs from germline at one of its ends, possibly a read error. The chain couples TRBV29-1 to TRBJ1-1; 9 nucleotides agree with TRBD1. CDR1 and CDR2 (germline): SQVTM, ANQGSEA. This CDR3 has 14 amino acids. The CDR3 DNA follows: TGCAGCGTTACAGGGGGCTTGCTAAACAGTGAAGCTTGCTTT. It specifies CSVTGGLLNSEACF.